This is a list of T cell receptor beta chains from one sample in a study of shared clonotypes between healthy human individuals. Sequencing was performed with immunoSEQ multiplex PCR; in TCRdb, only in-frame clones are kept and a portion is missing. The sample comprises around 1,900,000 clones, 80% to 95% of which are singletons, and roughly 1.7% rests with the top ten. The sequenced sample consisted of naive CD8+ T cells from PBMCs. Receptor source: a man between 18 and 35 years old in good health. Some clones in this sample may be carry-over from other donors' samples. Each CDR3 is given without its conserved first and last residue. Each record gives: V gene, J gene, CDR3 protein.

v_call: TRBV19
j_call: TRBJ2-2
cdr3_aa: ASSWTSGNGELF

v_call: TRBV6-5
j_call: TRBJ2-7
cdr3_aa: ASSYLSADEQY

v_call: TRBV19
j_call: TRBJ2-2
cdr3_aa: ASSIAGDGNTGELF

v_call: TRBV7-9
j_call: TRBJ2-1
cdr3_aa: ASRGGVANEQF

v_call: TRBV27
j_call: TRBJ2-3
cdr3_aa: ASRGLAGADTQY

v_call: TRBV7-6
j_call: TRBJ1-5
cdr3_aa: ASSLDGTGIYSNQPQH

v_call: TRBV4-3
j_call: TRBJ2-7
cdr3_aa: ASSQFLSYEQY

v_call: TRBV9
j_call: TRBJ1-1
cdr3_aa: ASSRGQGYTEAF

v_call: TRBV4-3
j_call: TRBJ2-3
cdr3_aa: ASSQDPPSIGADTQY

v_call: TRBV7-6
j_call: TRBJ2-5
cdr3_aa: ASSLRSSDSQETQY

v_call: TRBV7-9
j_call: TRBJ2-1
cdr3_aa: ASSSRDQQFNEQF

v_call: TRBV5-1
j_call: TRBJ2-1
cdr3_aa: ASTGRGSDEQF

v_call: TRBV11-2
j_call: TRBJ2-1
cdr3_aa: ASSPRGPDNEQF

v_call: TRBV9
j_call: TRBJ1-2
cdr3_aa: ASSVGGAHYGYT

v_call: TRBV10-3
j_call: TRBJ2-5
cdr3_aa: AISAPGLKRETQY

v_call: TRBV7-9
j_call: TRBJ2-7
cdr3_aa: ATTDIRFSYEQY

v_call: TRBV5-6
j_call: TRBJ2-2
cdr3_aa: ASSQGLAGRTGELF

v_call: TRBV19
j_call: TRBJ1-5
cdr3_aa: ASSIGPTGRGGYQPQH

v_call: TRBV5-1
j_call: TRBJ1-1
cdr3_aa: ASTLTGWNTEAF

v_call: TRBV5-4
j_call: TRBJ1-5
cdr3_aa: ASSLEGQGIPGQPQH

v_call: TRBV7-9
j_call: TRBJ2-7
cdr3_aa: ASSPPSRGYEQY

v_call: TRBV28
j_call: TRBJ2-7
cdr3_aa: ASSSTKYEQY

v_call: TRBV27
j_call: TRBJ2-2
cdr3_aa: ASSLAGIGELF

v_call: TRBV2
j_call: TRBJ1-2
cdr3_aa: AIEQTVTNYGYT

v_call: TRBV7-9
j_call: TRBJ2-1
cdr3_aa: ASSLNSDEQF

v_call: TRBV2
j_call: TRBJ1-5
cdr3_aa: ASRPTVTGGGPQH

v_call: TRBV10-1
j_call: TRBJ2-2
cdr3_aa: ASSVGGPGELF

v_call: TRBV6-5
j_call: TRBJ2-7
cdr3_aa: ASSPRGSGGLEQY

v_call: TRBV7-9
j_call: TRBJ2-1
cdr3_aa: ASRRDRHYNEQF

v_call: TRBV14
j_call: TRBJ2-1
cdr3_aa: ASSQGQGVTYNEQF

v_call: TRBV6-5
j_call: TRBJ2-2
cdr3_aa: ASSYSRSVGSGELF

v_call: TRBV15
j_call: TRBJ1-2
cdr3_aa: ATSPGQHYGYT